These 15 T cell receptor beta chains came from one sample sequenced in a study of cytomegalovirus exposure and HLA in healthy donors. The repertoire was sequenced with immunoSEQ multiplex PCR; TCRdb's copy has only in-frame clones and lacks some. The profile shows around 300,000 clones, roughly 87% of them singletons. Specimen: PBMCs. The receptors originated from a woman in her twenties or thirties in good health and CMV-seropositive.

The rearrangement links TRBV28 to TRBJ2-5; TRBD2 matches 11 bases. Trimming removed 0 bases from V and 5 bases from J; junction bases left unmatched: 11. Germline CDR1 and CDR2: MDHEN and SYDVKM. The CDR3 is 18 residues long. The CDR3 bases are TGTGCCAGCAGTTTATGGACGACTAGCGGGAACGGGCGGGAGACCCAGTACTTC. Its protein product is CASSLWTTSGNGRETQYF.

This chain connects TRBV11-2 to TRBJ2-7; no clear D gene. CDR1 is SGHAT, CDR2 FQNNGV, per germline. V was cut by 7 bases and J by 3 bases, with 16 bases left in between. The CDR3 runs to 14 residues. CDR3 region: CASTEPRTHYEQYF. In nucleotides, the CDR3 is TGTGCCAGCACGGAACCCAGAACCCACTACGAGCAGTACTTC.

The count of this clone is one. The chain combines TRBV28 with TRBJ2-7; the match to TRBD2 covers 12 bases. CDR1 MDHEN and CDR2 SYDVKM come from the germline V gene. This CDR3 has 13 amino acids. Germline trimming cut 11 bases from V and 0 bases from J; bases unmatched to any gene: 2. DNA of the CDR3: TGTGCCTCGACTAGCGGGAGCTCCTACGAGCAGTACTTC. Translation: CASTSGSSYEQYF. Full variable domain (remainder filled in from reference TRBV28 and TRBJ2-7): DVKVTQSSRYLVKRTGEKVFLECVQDMDHENMFWYRQDPGLGLRLIYFSYDVKMKEKGDIPEGYSVSREKKERFSLILESASTNQTSMYLCASTSGSSYEQYFGPGTRLTVT.

This chain connects TRBV7-3 to TRBJ2-7; D perhaps matches TRBD2 (6 bases). The CDR3 is made up of 15 amino acids. Trimming shortened V by 5 bases and J by 2 bases, and 16 bases separated the two germline ends. CDR1 is SGHTA and CDR2 is FQGTGA in the germline V gene. In DNA form, the CDR3 reads TGTGCCAGCAGCCCCGGGCGGGGTCAGGCCTACGAGCAGTACTTC. It specifies CASSPGRGQAYEQYF. The whole variable domain, filled in from reference TRBV7-3 and TRBJ2-7, reads GAGVSQTPSNKVTEKGKYVELRCDPISGHTALYWYRQSLGQGPEFLIYFQGTGAADDSGLPNDRFFAVRPEGSVSTLKIQRTERGDSAVYLCASSPGRGQAYEQYFGPGTRLTVT.

The chain is built from TRBV27 and TRBJ2-5, with TRBD1 matching 9 bases. With 5 bases clipped from V and 6 bases from J, the junction kept 7 bases outside the gene matches. Germline V CDR1 and CDR2: MNHEY, SMNVEV (reference sequence). CDR3 length: 14 residues. CDR3 sequence: CASSPRGQGQTQYF. CDR3 DNA: TGTGCCAGCAGTCCCCGTGGACAGGGGCAGACCCAGTACTTC.

This rearrangement joins TRBV19 to TRBJ2-6; D is unresolved. Germline CDR1 is LNHDA and CDR2 is SQIVND (reference sequence). There are 16 residues in the CDR3. V lost 3 bases and J 0 bases, leaving 9 bases between the germline ends. The CDR3 loop reads CASSMSHVSGANVLTF. The CDR3 DNA is TGTGCCAGTAGTATGAGTCACGTCTCTGGGGCCAACGTCCTGACTTTC.

The chain employs TRBV28 and TRBJ2-6, with unresolved D. Germline loops: CDR1 MDHEN, CDR2 SYDVKM. The CDR3 spans 17 residues. V was pared by 7 bases and J by 0 bases, with 16 bases between. CDR3 coding DNA: TGTGCCAGCATCTCCCAACGGACCAGCTCTGGGGCCAACGTCCTGACTTTC. This codes for CASISQRTSSGANVLTF. Full variable domain (outside the CDR3, taken from reference TRBV28 and TRBJ2-6): DVKVTQSSRYLVKRTGEKVFLECVQDMDHENMFWYRQDPGLGLRLIYFSYDVKMKEKGDIPEGYSVSREKKERFSLILESASTNQTSMYLCASISQRTSSGANVLTFGAGSRLTVL.

The chain couples TRBV27 to TRBJ1-2; tentatively, D is TRBD1 (5 bases). Deletions cut 3 bases from V and 8 bases from J, with 13 bases between. From germline, CDR1 is MNHEY and CDR2 SMNVEV (reference sequence). The CDR3 is 13 residues long. This CDR3 is CASSFRQGGGYTF. In DNA form, the CDR3 reads TGTGCCAGCAGTTTTCGGCAGGGAGGGGGCTACACCTTC.

The table lists this clone with a few counts. This chain uses TRBV19 with TRBJ2-5, with 11 bases matching TRBD1. V lost 10 bases to trimming and J lost 4 bases; unmatched junction nucleotides: 8. CDR1 and CDR2 from the germline V gene are LNHDA and SQIVND (reference sequence). The CDR3 is 14 amino acids. In DNA, the CDR3 is TGTGCCACCAGGGACAGGGGGAGCGGAGAGACCCAGTACTTC. The encoded protein is CATRDRGSGETQYF. Supplemented by reference TRBV19 and TRBJ2-5, the full variable domain reads DGGITQSPKYLFRKEGQNVTLSCEQNLNHDAMYWYRQDPGQGLRLIYYSQIVNDFQKGDIAEGYSVSREKKESFPLTVTSAQKNPTAFYLCATRDRGSGETQYFGPGTRLLVL.

This CDR3 is CASSVGSYYGYTF. The CDR3, as DNA: TGTGCCAGCAGCGTAGGGTCCTACTATGGCTACACCTTC. The J gene is TRBJ1-2, the V gene TRBV9, with D hard to call. With 0 bases removed from V and 3 bases from J, the gap between germline ends came to 6 bases. CDR1 is SGDLS and CDR2 is YYNGEE in the germline V gene. The CDR3 has 13 amino acids. Using reference TRBV9 and TRBJ1-2 for the parts outside the CDR3, the full variable domain is DSGVTQTPKHLITATGQRVTLRCSPRSGDLSVYWYQQSLDQGLQFLIQYYNGEERAKGNILERFSAQQFPDLHSELNLSSLELGDSALYFCASSVGSYYGYTFGSGTRLTVV.

The rearrangement joins TRBV19 to TRBJ2-3, with TRBD2 matching over 9 bases. Germline CDR1 and CDR2: LNHDA and SQIVND (reference sequence). The CDR3 totals 14 residues. V shed 3 bases, J shed 3 bases, and the junction held 1 base outside the gene matches. Written as DNA, the CDR3 is TGTGCCAGTAGTATCCTAGCGGGAACAGATACGCAGTATTTT. Its translation: CASSILAGTDTQYF.

The gene calls are TRBV5-4 and TRBJ2-7; tentative D call: TRBD1 (5 bases). This CDR3 contains 15 residues. Germline V lookup: CDR1 SGHNT, CDR2 YYREEE (reference sequence). The ends were cut back, 4 bases at V and 0 bases at J, with 14 bases in the middle. CDR3 nucleotides: TGTGCCAGCAGCCGCAGGGCGACCAGCTCCTACGAGCAGTACTTC. This gives the protein CASSRRATSSYEQYF. The full variable domain, in which reference TRBV5-4 and TRBJ2-7 provide the parts outside the CDR3, is ETGVTQSPTHLIKTRGQQVTLRCSSQSGHNTVSWYQQALGQGPQFIFQYYREEENGRGNFPPRFSGLQFPNYSSELNVNALELDDSALYLCASSRRATSSYEQYFGPGTRLTVT.

The V and J genes are TRBV5-6 and TRBJ1-5; D gene unclear. Between the trimmed V and J ends, which lost 0 bases and 2 bases, there was a span of 9 bases. This CDR3 contains 15 residues. Per the germline V gene, CDR1 is SGHDT and CDR2 is YYEEEE. This CDR3 is CASSLGLLGNQPQHF. The CDR3 DNA is TGTGCCAGCAGCTTGGGCCTTCTTGGCAATCAGCCCCAGCATTTT.

The sample holds one count of this clone. The rearrangement joins TRBV27 to TRBJ2-7, with TRBD1 identical over 8 bases. The CDR3 is made up of 14 amino acids. Germline values: CDR1 MNHEY, CDR2 SMNVEV (reference sequence). V shed 5 bases, J shed 2 bases, and the junction held 5 bases outside the gene matches. CDR3 in amino acids: CASSGGQVTYEQYF. In nucleotides, the CDR3 is TGTGCCAGCAGTGGGGGACAGGTCACCTACGAGCAGTACTTC.

This clone was recorded only once. The rearrangement uses TRBV11-2 and TRBJ1-2; D is perhaps TRBD1 (5 bases). This CDR3 contains 13 residues. Germline V gene data show CDR1 as SGHAT and CDR2 as FQNNGV. Trimming shortened V by 4 bases and J by 8 bases, and 14 bases separated the two germline ends. The CDR3 reads CASSSTDRSGYTF. CDR3 in DNA: TGTGCCAGCAGCTCCACCGACAGAAGCGGCTACACCTTC.